These T cell receptor beta chains were read from a single sample in a study of T cell responses to AZD1222 COVID-19 vaccine. Method: immunoSEQ multiplex PCR; TCRdb's copy keeps in-frame clones and lacks some. This table has some 150,000 clones, approximately 90% appearing once. The sample here was peripheral blood, taken 28 days after the second AZD1222 dose. The origin of the receptors is an adult who received the AZD1222 COVID-19 vaccine. Each CDR3 is given with its conserved first and last residue. A D gene is named only where the DNA matches it firmly. Clone size appears in some rows only: once, few, many, or a class for an expanded clone.

D	size	J	V	CDR3	DNA
-	-	TRBJ2-3	TRBV9	CASSVLDSSDTQYF	TGTGCCAGCAGCGTACTGGACAGTTCAGATACGCAGTATTTT
-	once	TRBJ1-2	TRBV30	CAGARPSVSSSHGYTF	TGTGCCGGGGCCCGTCCAAGTGTCTCGTCGAGCCATGGCTACACCTTC
TRBD1	-	TRBJ2-7	TRBV30	CAWSRDRESEQYF	TGTGCCTGGAGCCGGGACAGGGAGAGCGAGCAGTACTTC
-	-	TRBJ1-5	TRBV7-6	CASSLQGRGFQPQHF	TGTGCCAGCAGCTTACAGGGGAGGGGGTTTCAGCCCCAGCATTTT
-	-	TRBJ2-3	TRBV7-2	CASSPLARSTTDTQYF	TGTGCCAGCAGCCCCTTAGCGAGGTCAACCACAGATACGCAGTATTTT
-	-	TRBJ2-2	TRBV5-5	CASSFYLDSPNTGELFF	TGTGCCAGCAGCTTTTATTTAGACTCCCCGAACACCGGGGAGCTGTTTTTT
TRBD2	once	TRBJ2-3	TRBV28	CASSLYPSGNTDTQYF	TGTGCCAGCAGTTTATATCCTAGCGGGAACACAGATACGCAGTATTTT
-	-	TRBJ2-3	TRBV11-2	CASSPRGRKPSTDTQYF	TGTGCCAGCAGCCCCCGGGGCCGCAAGCCTAGCACAGATACGCAGTATTTT
TRBD1	-	TRBJ2-1	TRBV19	CASQRDRGGNEQFF	TGTGCCAGCCAAAGGGACAGGGGGGGCAATGAGCAGTTCTTC
-	-	TRBJ2-1	TRBV28	CASSSGPNNEQFF	TGTGCCAGCAGTTCGGGGCCGAACAATGAGCAGTTCTTC
-	-	TRBJ2-7	TRBV4-2	CASSQGGSPIAEQYF	TGTGCCAGCAGCCAAGGAGGAAGTCCCATCGCCGAGCAGTACTTC
-	-	TRBJ1-1	TRBV5-4	CASSILTPMNTEAFF	TGTGCCAGCAGCATACTGACACCTATGAACACTGAAGCTTTCTTT
-	-	TRBJ1-4	TRBV3-1/TRBV3-2	CASSHPQGQNSYATNEKLFF	TGTGCCAGCAGCCACCCCCAAGGGCAAAACAGCTACGCAACTAATGAAAAACTGTTTTTT
-	once	TRBJ1-1	TRBV6-2/TRBV6-3	CASSPRGPQAFF	TGTGCCAGCAGTCCACGAGGACCGCAAGCTTTCTTT
TRBD2	-	TRBJ2-3	TRBV2	CASSPQGGGGAKDTQYF	TGTGCCAGCAGTCCCCAGGGTGGCGGGGGGGCGAAAGATACGCAGTATTTT
-	-	TRBJ2-5	TRBV2	CASRPNGGQTQYF	TGTGCCAGCAGGCCAAACGGGGGTCAGACCCAGTACTTC
-	-	TRBJ2-2	TRBV30	CAWSVQGAGELFF	TGTGCCTGGAGTGTACAGGGAGCCGGGGAGCTGTTTTTT
-	-	TRBJ2-1	TRBV2	CASSEYGKTNNEQFF	TGTGCCAGCAGTGAATACGGAAAAACAAACAATGAGCAGTTCTTC
TRBD1	-	TRBJ2-7	TRBV3-1/TRBV3-2	CASSLGTGPSYEQYF	TGTGCCAGCAGCCTAGGGACAGGGCCTTCCTACGAGCAGTACTTC
-	-	TRBJ2-2	TRBV7-9	CASSLLGYTGELFF	TGTGCCAGCAGCTTACTGGGGTACACCGGGGAGCTGTTTTTT
-	-	TRBJ2-5	TRBV28	CASGKRLQETQYF	TGTGCCAGCGGCAAAAGGTTACAAGAGACCCAGTACTTC
TRBD1	-	TRBJ1-2	TRBV30	CAWSRTGGNYGYTF	TGTGCCTGGAGTAGGACAGGGGGGAACTATGGCTACACCTTC
-	-	TRBJ2-1	TRBV27	CASRGIQGYNEQFF	TGTGCCTCCCGTGGTATCCAAGGATACAATGAGCAGTTCTTC
-	-	TRBJ1-3	TRBV7-2	CASSFQTVGSGNTIYF	TGTGCCAGCAGCTTTCAGACAGTCGGCTCTGGAAACACCATATATTTT
-	-	TRBJ1-5	TRBV3-1/TRBV3-2	CASSQATGDQPQHF	TGTGCCAGCAGCCAAGCGACGGGAGATCAGCCCCAGCATTTT
-	once	TRBJ2-6	TRBV5-1	CASSSRVVSGANVLTF	TGCGCCAGCAGCTCCCGCGTTGTCTCAGGGGCCAACGTCCTGACTTTC
-	-	TRBJ1-3	TRBV9	CASSVERGGENTIYF	TGTGCCAGCAGCGTAGAGCGAGGGGGAGAAAACACCATATATTTT
-	-	TRBJ1-4	TRBV4-1	CASSQGRGSGDEKLFF	TGCGCCAGCAGCCAGGGTAGGGGTTCAGGGGATGAAAAACTGTTTTTT